This T cell receptor (beta chain) came from a study of T cells in Graves' hyperthyroidism and ophthalmopathy. General observations from the study: In the blood, most expanded thyroid clonotypes above 0.001 appeared as well.

Amplified regions were TCR beta CDR3 sequences from RNA transcripts. First-round RT-PCR of the TCR CDR3 relied on the HTBI primer set. In TCRdb, the multiplex PCR reads were re-called with MiXCR into one record per CDR3 protein. The table shows about 610,000 distinct CDR3 sequences, with more than 15% occurring only once. The diagnoses drew upon clinical symptoms, serum thyroxine and TRAb, thyroid ultrasound and orbital computed tomography. This clonotype was seen at least ten times. The antigen remains unidentified. The CDR3 has 15 amino acids. With V trimmed by 7 bases and J by 6 bases, 10 bases remained unmatched.

The chain couples TRBV12-3 or TRBV12-4 to TRBJ2-7; TRBD2 matches 12 bases. The sequenced sample consisted of blood. This sequence was found in a woman aged 40 to 50 with Graves' ophthalmopathy. CDR3 protein: CASNRGGTSGREQYF. CDR3 DNA sequence: TGTGCCAGCAACAGAGGGGGGACTAGCGGGCGCGAGCAGTACTTC.